These 5 T cell receptor beta chains originate from one sample sequenced in a study of blood T cell repertoires in COVID-19. The data were produced by immunoSEQ multiplex PCR, yet TCRdb's version contains in-frame clones alone and is incomplete. The table has around 700,000 clones, just under 90% seen once. The source material was peripheral blood. The receptors stem from a young woman with acute or convalescent COVID-19.

This rearrangement joins TRBV18 to TRBJ2-1, with 7 bases that match TRBD2. Germline CDR1 and CDR2: KGHSH and LQKENI. The CDR3 is 16 amino acids. V shed 1 base and J 5 bases; nucleotides not matched to a gene: 8. The CDR3, as DNA: TGTGCCAGCTCACCACTGGGGCGGGGGATCGACAATGAGCAGTTCTTC. Translation gives CASSPLGRGIDNEQFF.

J is TRBJ1-3 and V is TRBV9; tentatively, D is TRBD1 (5 bases). The V gene lost 3 bases and the J gene lost 8 bases, with 21 bases spanning the gap. The CDR3 covers 16 residues. CDR1 and CDR2 from the germline V gene are SGDLS and YYNGEE. The CDR3 loop is CASSDGSRAGWDTIYF. The CDR3 region has the DNA TGTGCCAGCAGCGACGGGTCCAGGGCTGGTTGGGACACCATATATTTT.

This clone was detected a few times. The chain combines TRBV9 with TRBJ2-7; D is ambiguous. Germline CDR1 SGDLS, CDR2 YYNGEE. The CDR3 loop spans 16 amino acids. V gave up 0 bases and J gave up 3 bases, with 16 bases separating them. The CDR3 nucleotides read TGTGCCAGCAGCGTAGGTGGCGAAGTAGCTCACTACGAGCAGTACTTC. Translated, it gives CASSVGGEVAHYEQYF.

This sequence joins TRBV6-5 and TRBJ1-2; D may be TRBD1 (6 bases). Trimming shortened V by 6 bases and J by 8 bases, and 19 bases separated the two germline ends. This CDR3 contains 14 residues. Germline lookup yields CDR1 MNHEY and CDR2 SVGAGI. The CDR3 region is CASRPNRETGGYTF. CDR3 DNA: TGTGCCAGCAGACCTAACAGGGAAACGGGGGGCTACACCTTC.

This chain links TRBV2 with TRBJ1-2; D not certain. The germline V and J ends were trimmed by 4 bases and 0 bases, with 12 bases remaining between them. The CDR3 has 15 amino acids. The germline CDR1 and CDR2 sequences are SNHLY and FYNNEI. The CDR3 loop is CASSVHSLANYGYTF. For the CDR3, the DNA is TGTGCCAGCAGTGTTCATAGTTTAGCTAACTATGGCTACACCTTC.